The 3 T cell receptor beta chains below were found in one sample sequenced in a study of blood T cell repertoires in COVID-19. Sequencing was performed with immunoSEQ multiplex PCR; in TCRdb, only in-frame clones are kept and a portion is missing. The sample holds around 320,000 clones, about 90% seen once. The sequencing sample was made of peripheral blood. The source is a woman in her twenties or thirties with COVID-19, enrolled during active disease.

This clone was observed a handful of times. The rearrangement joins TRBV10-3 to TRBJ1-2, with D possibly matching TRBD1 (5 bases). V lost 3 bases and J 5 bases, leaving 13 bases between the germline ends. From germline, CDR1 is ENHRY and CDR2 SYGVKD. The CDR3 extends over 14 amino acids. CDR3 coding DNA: TGTGCCATCAGTGAAACGGGGGGAGGGTATGGCTACACCTTC. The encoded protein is CAISETGGGYGYTF.

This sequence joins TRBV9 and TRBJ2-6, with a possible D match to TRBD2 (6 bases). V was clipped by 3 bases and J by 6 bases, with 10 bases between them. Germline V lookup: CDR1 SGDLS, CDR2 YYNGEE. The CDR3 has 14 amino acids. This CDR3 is CASSAGGAANVLTF. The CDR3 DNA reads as TGTGCCAGCAGCGCAGGCGGGGCGGCCAACGTCCTGACTTTC.

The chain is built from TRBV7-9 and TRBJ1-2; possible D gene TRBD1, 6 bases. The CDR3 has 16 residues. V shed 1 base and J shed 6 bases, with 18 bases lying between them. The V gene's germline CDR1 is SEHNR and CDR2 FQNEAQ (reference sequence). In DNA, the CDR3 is TGTGCCAGCAGCTTAGGGTTGGGAGGGGGGCTCGATGGCTACACCTTC. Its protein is CASSLGLGGGLDGYTF.